This T cell receptor (beta chain) was recorded in a study of T cell responses to AZD1222 COVID-19 vaccine. CDR1 and CDR2 from the germline V gene are LGHDT and YNNKEL (reference sequence). V trimming: 0 bases; J trimming: 3 bases; junction bases outside the gene matches: 8. This CDR3 region has 17 residues. Measured with immunoSEQ multiplex PCR; TCRdb has only the in-frame clones, and not every one. The profile covers 180,000 or so clones, with over 85% appearing a single time and about 2.8% taken by the ten largest. Study-wide results and limits: The CD4 TCRs associated with vaccination extended across spike and predominated at 160-218 and 743-854. The study sampled repertoires only after the peak T cell response. In a largely white British group with more females than males, clonal diversity was possibly underestimated.

To note about this clone: Antigen unknown.

Source: peripheral blood, taken on day 0 of AZD1222 vaccination. The sequence was collected from an adult in good health. The chain carries TRBV3-1 (or the pseudogene TRBV3-2) and TRBJ2-4; the match to TRBD2 covers 7 bases. The CDR3 protein is CASSQDSREAFKNIQYF. The CDR3 nucleotides read TGTGCCAGCAGCCAAGATTCCCGGGAGGCGTTCAAAAACATTCAGTACTTC.